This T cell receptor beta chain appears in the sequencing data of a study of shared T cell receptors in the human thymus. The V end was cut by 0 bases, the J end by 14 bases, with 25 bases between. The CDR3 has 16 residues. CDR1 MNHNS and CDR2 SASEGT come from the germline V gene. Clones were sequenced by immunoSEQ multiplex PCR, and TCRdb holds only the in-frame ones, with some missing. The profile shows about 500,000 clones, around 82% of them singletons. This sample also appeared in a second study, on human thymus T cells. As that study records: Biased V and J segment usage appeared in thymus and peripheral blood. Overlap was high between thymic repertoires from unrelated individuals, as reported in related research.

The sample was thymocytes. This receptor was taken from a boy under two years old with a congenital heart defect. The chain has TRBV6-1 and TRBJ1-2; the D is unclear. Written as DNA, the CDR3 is TGTGCCAGCAGTGAAGCGCTTCGGGGTGATGAGACTGCAGAAACCTTC. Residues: CASSEALRGDETAETF.